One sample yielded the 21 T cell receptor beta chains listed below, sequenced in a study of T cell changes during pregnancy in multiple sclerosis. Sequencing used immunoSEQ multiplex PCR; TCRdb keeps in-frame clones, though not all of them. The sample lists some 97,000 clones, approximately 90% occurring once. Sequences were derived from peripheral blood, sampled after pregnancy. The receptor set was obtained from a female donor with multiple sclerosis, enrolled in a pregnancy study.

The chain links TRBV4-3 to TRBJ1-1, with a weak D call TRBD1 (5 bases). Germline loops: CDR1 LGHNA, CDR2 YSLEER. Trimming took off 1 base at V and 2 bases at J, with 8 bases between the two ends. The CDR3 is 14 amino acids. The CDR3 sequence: CASSQGTFNTEAFF. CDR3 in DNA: TGCGCCAGCAGCCAAGGGACATTTAACACTGAAGCTTTCTTT.

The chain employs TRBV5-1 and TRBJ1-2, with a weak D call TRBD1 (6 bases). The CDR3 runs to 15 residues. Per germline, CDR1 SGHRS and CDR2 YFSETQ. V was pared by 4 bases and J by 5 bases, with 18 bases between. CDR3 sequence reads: CASSNTGLNGYGYTF. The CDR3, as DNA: TGCGCCAGCAGCAATACAGGGCTGAACGGTTATGGCTACACCTTC.

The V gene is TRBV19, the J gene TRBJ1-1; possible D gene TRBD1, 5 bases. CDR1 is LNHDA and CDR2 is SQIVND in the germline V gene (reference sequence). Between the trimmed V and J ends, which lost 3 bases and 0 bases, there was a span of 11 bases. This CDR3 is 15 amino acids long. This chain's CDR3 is CASSMAGTMNTEAFF. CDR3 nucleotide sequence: TGTGCCAGTAGTATGGCGGGGACCATGAACACTGAAGCTTTCTTT. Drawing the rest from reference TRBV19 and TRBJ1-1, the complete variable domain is DGGITQSPKYLFRKEGQNVTLSCEQNLNHDAMYWYRQDPGQGLRLIYYSQIVNDFQKGDIAEGYSVSREKKESFPLTVTSAQKNPTAFYLCASSMAGTMNTEAFFGQGTRLTVV.

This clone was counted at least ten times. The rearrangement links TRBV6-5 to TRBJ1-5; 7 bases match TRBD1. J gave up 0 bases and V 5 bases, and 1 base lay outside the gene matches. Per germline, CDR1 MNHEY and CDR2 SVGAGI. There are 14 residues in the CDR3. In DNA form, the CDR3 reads TGTGCCAGCAGTGACAGGGCTAGCAATCAGCCCCAGCATTTT. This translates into CASSDRASNQPQHF.

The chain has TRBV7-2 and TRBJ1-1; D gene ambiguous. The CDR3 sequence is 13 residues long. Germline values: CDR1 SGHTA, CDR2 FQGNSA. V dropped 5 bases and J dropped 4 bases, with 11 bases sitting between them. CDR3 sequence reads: CASSTDWGTEAFF. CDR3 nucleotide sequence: TGTGCCAGCAGCACGGACTGGGGCACTGAAGCTTTCTTT.

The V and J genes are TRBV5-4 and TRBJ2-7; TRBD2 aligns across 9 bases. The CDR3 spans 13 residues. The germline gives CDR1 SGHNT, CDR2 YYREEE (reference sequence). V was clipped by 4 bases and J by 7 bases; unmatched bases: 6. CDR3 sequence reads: CASSPRTSVEQYF. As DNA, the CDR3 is TGTGCCAGCAGCCCAAGGACTAGCGTTGAGCAGTACTTC.

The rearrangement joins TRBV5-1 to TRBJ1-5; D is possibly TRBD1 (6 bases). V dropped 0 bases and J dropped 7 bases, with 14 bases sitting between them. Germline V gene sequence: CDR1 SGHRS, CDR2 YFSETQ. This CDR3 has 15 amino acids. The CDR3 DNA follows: TGCGCCAGCAGCTTGGGGTGGGGGCAAGACCAGCCCCAGCATTTT. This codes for CASSLGWGQDQPQHF.

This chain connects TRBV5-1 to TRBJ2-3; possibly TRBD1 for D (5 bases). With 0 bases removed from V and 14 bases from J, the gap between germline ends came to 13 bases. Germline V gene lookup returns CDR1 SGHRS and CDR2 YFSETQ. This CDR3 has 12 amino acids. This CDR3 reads CASSLVGPSPYF. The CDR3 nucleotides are TGCGCCAGCAGCTTGGTGGGGCCCTCGCCGTATTTT. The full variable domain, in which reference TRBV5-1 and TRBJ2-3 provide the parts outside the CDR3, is KAGVTQTPRYLIKTRGQQVTLSCSPISGHRSVSWYQQTPGQGLQFLFEYFSETQRNKGNFPGRFSGRQFSNSRSEMNVSTLELGDSALYLCASSLVGPSPYFGPGTRLTVL.

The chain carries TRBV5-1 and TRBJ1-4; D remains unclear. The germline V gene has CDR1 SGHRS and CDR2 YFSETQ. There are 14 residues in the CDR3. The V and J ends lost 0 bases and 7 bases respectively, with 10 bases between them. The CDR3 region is CASSLGGLGEKLFF. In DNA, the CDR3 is TGCGCCAGCAGCTTGGGAGGGTTGGGTGAAAAACTGTTTTTT.

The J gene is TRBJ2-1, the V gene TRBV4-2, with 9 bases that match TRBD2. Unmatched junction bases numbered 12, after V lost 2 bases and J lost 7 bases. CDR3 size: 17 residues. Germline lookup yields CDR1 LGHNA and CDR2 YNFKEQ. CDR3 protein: CASSQLVSLAGSNEQFF. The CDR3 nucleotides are TGTGCCAGCAGCCAACTGGTTAGCCTAGCGGGAAGTAATGAGCAGTTCTTC.

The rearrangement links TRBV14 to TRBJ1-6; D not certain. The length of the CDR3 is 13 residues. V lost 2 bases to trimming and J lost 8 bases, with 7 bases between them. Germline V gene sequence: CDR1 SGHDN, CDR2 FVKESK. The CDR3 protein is CASSQTRDSPLHF. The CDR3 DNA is TGTGCCAGCAGCCAAACTCGGGATTCACCCCTCCACTTT.

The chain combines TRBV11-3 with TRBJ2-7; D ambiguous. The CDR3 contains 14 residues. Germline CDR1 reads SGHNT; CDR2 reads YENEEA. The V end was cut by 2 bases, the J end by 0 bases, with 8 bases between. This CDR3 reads CASSLQVSSYEQYF. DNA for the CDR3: TGTGCCAGCAGCTTACAGGTCTCCTCCTACGAGCAGTACTTC.

The DNA for the CDR3 is TGTGCCAGCAGTTTACCCAGGGACAGTCATAGCAATCAGCCCCAGCATTTT. This codes for CASSLPRDSHSNQPQHF. V is TRBV27 and J is TRBJ1-5; 7 nucleotides match TRBD1. V gave up 2 bases and J gave up 0 bases; unmatched junction bases: 7. From germline, CDR1 is MNHEY and CDR2 SMNVEV (reference sequence). The CDR3 has 17 amino acids.

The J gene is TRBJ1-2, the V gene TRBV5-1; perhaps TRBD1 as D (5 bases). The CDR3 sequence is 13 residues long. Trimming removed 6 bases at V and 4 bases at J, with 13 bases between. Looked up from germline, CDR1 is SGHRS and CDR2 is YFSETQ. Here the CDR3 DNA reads TGCGCCAGCACAAAAGACAGCTCCTATGGCTACACCTTC. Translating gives CASTKDSSYGYTF. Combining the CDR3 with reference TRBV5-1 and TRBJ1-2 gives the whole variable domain KAGVTQTPRYLIKTRGQQVTLSCSPISGHRSVSWYQQTPGQGLQFLFEYFSETQRNKGNFPGRFSGRQFSNSRSEMNVSTLELGDSALYLCASTKDSSYGYTFGSGTRLTVV.

CDR3 DNA: TGTGCCAGCAGTTACCCAGGGGGCTATGGCTACACCTTC. Its translation: CASSYPGGYGYTF. This rearrangement joins TRBV6-6 to TRBJ1-2, with TRBD1 matching over 7 bases. With V trimmed by 2 bases and J by 4 bases, 1 base remained unmatched. The CDR3 loop spans 13 amino acids. Per the germline V gene, CDR1 is MNHNY and CDR2 is SVGAGI (reference sequence).

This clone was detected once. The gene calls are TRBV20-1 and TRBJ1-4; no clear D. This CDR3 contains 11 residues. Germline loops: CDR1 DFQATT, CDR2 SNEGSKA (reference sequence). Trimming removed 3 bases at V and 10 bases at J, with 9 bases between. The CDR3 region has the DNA TGCAGTGCTAGCCGGGGAGGAAAACTGTTTTTT. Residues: CSASRGGKLFF.

This CDR3 is CASGLPLTRTSCYEQYF. CDR3 DNA sequence: TGTGCTAGTGGTTTGCCACTGACCAGGACTAGCTGTTACGAGCAGTACTTC. The chain combines TRBV12-5 with TRBJ2-7; 8 bases align to TRBD2. J gave up 4 bases and V 2 bases, and 13 bases lay outside the gene matches. Germline V gene sequence: CDR1 LGHNT, CDR2 FRNRAP. The CDR3 is 17 residues long.

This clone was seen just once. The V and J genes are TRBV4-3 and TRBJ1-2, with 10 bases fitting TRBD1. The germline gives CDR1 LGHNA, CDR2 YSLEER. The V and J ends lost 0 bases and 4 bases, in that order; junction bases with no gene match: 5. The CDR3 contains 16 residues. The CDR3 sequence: CASSQEGTGASYGYTF. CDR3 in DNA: TGCGCCAGCAGCCAAGAAGGGACAGGGGCCTCCTATGGCTACACCTTC.

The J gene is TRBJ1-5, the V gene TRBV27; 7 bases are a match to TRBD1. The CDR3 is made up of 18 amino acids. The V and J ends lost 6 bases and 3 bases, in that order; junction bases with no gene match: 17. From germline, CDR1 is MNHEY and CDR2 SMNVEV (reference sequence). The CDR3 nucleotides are TGTGCCAGCAGACGCCTCGGTTCGGGACAGCTCATCAATCAGCCCCAGCATTTT. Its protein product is CASRRLGSGQLINQPQHF.

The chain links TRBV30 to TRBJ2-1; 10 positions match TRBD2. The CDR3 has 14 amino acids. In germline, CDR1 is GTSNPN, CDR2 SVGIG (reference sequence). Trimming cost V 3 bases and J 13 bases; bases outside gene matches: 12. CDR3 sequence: CAWRQASGGLGQFF. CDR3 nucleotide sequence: TGTGCCTGGAGGCAGGCTAGCGGGGGTTTAGGTCAGTTCTTC.

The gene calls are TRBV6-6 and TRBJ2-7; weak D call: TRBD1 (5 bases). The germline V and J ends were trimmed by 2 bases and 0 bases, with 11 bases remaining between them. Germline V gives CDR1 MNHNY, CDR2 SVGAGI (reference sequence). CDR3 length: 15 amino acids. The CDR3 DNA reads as TGTGCCAGCAGTTACCCCCAGGGTATCTCCTACGAGCAGTACTTC. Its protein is CASSYPQGISYEQYF.